Included here is one T cell receptor beta chain sequence, with context. The data stem from a study of PD-1 blockade in classical Hodgkin lymphoma. The V and J ends lost 5 bases and 8 bases, in that order; junction bases with no gene match: 5. Germline V gene lookup returns CDR1 KGHSH and CDR2 LQKENI. The CDR3 consists of 15 residues. Every single patient, without exception, relapsed after autologous stem cell transplantation, and brentuximab vedotin exposure varied. Best response was recorded as complete response, partial response or progressive disease. The repertoire was sequenced with immunoSEQ multiplex PCR; TCRdb's copy has only in-frame clones and lacks some. The sample contains some 150,000 clones, approximately 72% of which appear only once.

Sequences were derived from peripheral blood mononuclear cells (PBMCs), sampled before the second cycle of nivolumab. The rearrangement uses TRBV18 and TRBJ1-6; 11 bases map to TRBD1. The sequence was collected from a human donor with classical Hodgkin lymphoma. DNA for the CDR3: TGTGCCAGCTCAGAGAGGACAGGGGGCGATTCACCCCTCCACTTT. Its translation: CASSERTGGDSPLHF.